Presented here are 8 T cell receptor beta chains from one specimen sequenced in a study of blood T cells in healthy people across ages. Then a second PCR, running roughly 7 to 11 cycles, was carried out with a sample-barcoded 5' primer and a J-beta primer mix. TCRdb called the 5' RACE reads again in MiXCR, with one record for every CDR3 protein. This table holds 650,000 to 700,000 distinct CDR3 sequences, 45% to 60% found once. The sample consisted of blood. Receptors originate from a woman over 75 in good health.

This sequence joins TRBV20-1 and TRBJ2-7; 9 bases map to TRBD2. The CDR3 contains 15 residues. Germline CDR1 reads DFQATT; CDR2 reads SNEGSKA (reference sequence). Trimming removed 0 bases from V and 3 bases from J; junction bases left unmatched: 6. As DNA, the CDR3 is TGCAGTGCTAGAGATCTTAGCGGGAGACGCTACGAGCAGTACTTC. It codes for CSARDLSGRRYEQYF.

Remarks on this clonotype: It may be a read error: a sequence one base away is much more abundant. The J gene is TRBJ2-1, the V gene TRBV4-1, with D perhaps TRBD2 (5 bases). The length of the CDR3 is 15 residues. From germline, CDR1 is MGHRA and CDR2 YSYEKL. CDR3 sequence: CVSSPVERSGGEQFF. DNA of the CDR3: TGCGTCAGCAGCCCGGTCGAGCGGAGTGGAGGTGAGCAGTTCTTC.

V usage is TRBV7-9 and J usage is TRBJ2-5, with TRBD1 identical over 8 bases. Trimming at V came to 6 bases and at J to 5 bases, leaving 8 bases not matched to a gene. Per the germline V gene, CDR1 is SEHNR and CDR2 is FQNEAQ (reference sequence). The CDR3 runs 14 residues. As DNA, the CDR3 is TGTGCCAGCAGGGTTGACAGGGGAGCCGAGACCCAGTACTTC. The encoded protein is CASRVDRGAETQYF.

V is TRBV5-1 and J is TRBJ2-1; 9 bases line up with TRBD1. The J call is in doubt because the DNA end fits TRBJ2-7 better. Germline CDR1 SGHRS, CDR2 YFSETQ. The CDR3 contains 15 residues. The CDR3 DNA reads as TGCGCCAGCAGCGGGGGACAGGGAGGCTACAATGAGCAGTACTTC. This sequence encodes CASSGGQGGYNEQYF.

The rearrangement uses TRBV28 and TRBJ2-1; 10 bases map to TRBD2. Germline V gene sequence: CDR1 MDHEN, CDR2 SYDVKM. V lost 2 bases to trimming and J lost 4 bases; unmatched junction nucleotides: 8. The CDR3 loop spans 17 amino acids. This CDR3 is CASSLIWSSGRYNEQFF. CDR3 DNA sequence: TGTGCCAGCAGTTTAATTTGGTCTAGCGGGAGATACAATGAGCAGTTCTTC.

Concerning this clonotype itself: It may be a read error: a sequence one base away is much more abundant. J is TRBJ2-1 and V is TRBV27; a weak D match, TRBD1 (6 bases). In germline, CDR1 is MNHEY, CDR2 SMNVEV (reference sequence). This CDR3 is 11 amino acids long. V lost 7 bases and J lost 8, with 9 bases in between. CDR3 loop: CASNKGDEQFF. The DNA of the CDR3 is TGTGCCAGCAATAAGGGGGATGAGCAGTTCTTC.

CDR3 nucleotide sequence: TGCAGTGCGCCCACTAGCGGGAGATACAATGAGCAGTTCTTC. Protein: CSAPTSGRYNEQFF. V gene TRBV20-1 combines with J gene TRBJ2-1, with TRBD2 identical over 11 bases. The length of the CDR3 is 14 residues. Germline CDR1 is DFQATT and CDR2 is SNEGSKA (reference sequence). V shed 6 bases and J 4 bases; nucleotides not matched to a gene: 5.

This clonotype has just a few counts. The rearrangement links TRBV5-1 to TRBJ2-1; D call uncertain. This CDR3 comprises 12 residues. Between the trimmed V and J ends, which lost 7 bases and 3 bases, there was a span of 8 bases. Germline assignment: CDR1 SGHRS and CDR2 YFSETQ. The CDR3: CASDARYNEQFF. In nucleotides, the CDR3 is TGCGCCAGCGACGCGCGCTACAATGAGCAGTTCTTC.